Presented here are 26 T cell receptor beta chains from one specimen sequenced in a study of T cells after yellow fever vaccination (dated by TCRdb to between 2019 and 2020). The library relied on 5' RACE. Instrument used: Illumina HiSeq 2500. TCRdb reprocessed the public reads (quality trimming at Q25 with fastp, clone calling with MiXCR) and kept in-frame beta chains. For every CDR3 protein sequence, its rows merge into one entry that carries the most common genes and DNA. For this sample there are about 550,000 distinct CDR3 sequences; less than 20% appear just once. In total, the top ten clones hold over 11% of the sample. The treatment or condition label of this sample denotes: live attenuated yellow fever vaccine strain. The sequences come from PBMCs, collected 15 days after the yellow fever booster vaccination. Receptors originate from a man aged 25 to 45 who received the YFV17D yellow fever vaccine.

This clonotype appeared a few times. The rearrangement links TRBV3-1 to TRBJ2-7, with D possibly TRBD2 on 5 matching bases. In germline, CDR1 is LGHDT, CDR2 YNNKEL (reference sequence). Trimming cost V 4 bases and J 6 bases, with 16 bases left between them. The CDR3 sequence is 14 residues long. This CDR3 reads CASSPRRRGGEQYF. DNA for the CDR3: TGTGCCAGCAGCCCCCGACGTCGAGGAGGCGAGCAGTACTTC.

In DNA form, the CDR3 reads TGTGCCAGCAGCTTAGCGGGGTCGGACAATGAGCAGTTCTTC. Its protein product is CASSLAGSDNEQFF. The rearrangement uses TRBV7-9 and TRBJ2-1; D ambiguous. There are 14 residues in the CDR3. The germline V gene has CDR1 SEHNR and CDR2 FQNEAQ (reference sequence). Trimming shortened V by 0 bases and J by 5 bases, and 8 bases separated the two germline ends.

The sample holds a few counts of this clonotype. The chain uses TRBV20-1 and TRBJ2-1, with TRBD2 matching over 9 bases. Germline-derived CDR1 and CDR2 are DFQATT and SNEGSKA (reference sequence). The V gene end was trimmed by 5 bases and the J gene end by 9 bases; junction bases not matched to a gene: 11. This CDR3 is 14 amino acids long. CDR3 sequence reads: CSAPLAGRDGEQFF. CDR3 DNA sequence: TGCAGTGCTCCGCTAGCGGGACGCGATGGTGAGCAGTTCTTC.

CDR3 loop: CASSHGRAGNTQYF. CDR3 in DNA: TGTGCCAGCAGCCACGGACGCGCGGGTAATACGCAGTATTTT. This chain links TRBV9 with TRBJ2-3; D might be TRBD2 (5 bases). CDR1 SGDLS and CDR2 YYNGEE come from the germline V gene. CDR3 size: 14 residues. The V gene lost 4 bases and the J gene lost 7 bases, with 16 bases spanning the gap. Combining the CDR3 with reference TRBV9 and TRBJ2-3 gives the whole variable domain DSGVTQTPKHLITATGQRVTLRCSPRSGDLSVYWYQQSLDQGLQFLIQYYNGEERAKGNILERFSAQQFPDLHSELNLSSLELGDSALYFCASSHGRAGNTQYFGPGTRLTVL.

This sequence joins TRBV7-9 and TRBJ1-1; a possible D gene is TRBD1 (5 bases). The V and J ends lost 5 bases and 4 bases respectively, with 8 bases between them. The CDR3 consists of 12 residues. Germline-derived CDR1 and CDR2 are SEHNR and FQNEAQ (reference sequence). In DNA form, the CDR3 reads TGTGCCAGCAGCCGGGGACGCACTGAAGCTTTCTTT. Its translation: CASSRGRTEAFF.

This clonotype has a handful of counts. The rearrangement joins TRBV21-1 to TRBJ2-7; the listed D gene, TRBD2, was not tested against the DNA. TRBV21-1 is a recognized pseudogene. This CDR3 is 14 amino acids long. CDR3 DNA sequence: TGTGCCAGCACTAGACTAGCGGGATTTAGCGAGCAGTACTTC. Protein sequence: CASTRLAGFSEQYF.

The CDR3 bases are TGTGCCAGCTTGACTAGCCTTAACACCGGGGAGCTGTTTTTT. The encoded protein is CASLTSLNTGELFF. The chain employs TRBV28 and TRBJ2-2, with TRBD2 matching 7 bases. The CDR3 has 14 amino acids. V trimming: 8 bases; J trimming: 2 bases; junction bases outside the gene matches: 5. Germline loops: CDR1 MDHEN, CDR2 SYDVKM. The full variable domain, in which reference TRBV28 and TRBJ2-2 provide the parts outside the CDR3, is DVKVTQSSRYLVKRTGEKVFLECVQDMDHENMFWYRQDPGLGLRLIYFSYDVKMKEKGDIPEGYSVSREKKERFSLILESASTNQTSMYLCASLTSLNTGELFFGEGSRLTVL.

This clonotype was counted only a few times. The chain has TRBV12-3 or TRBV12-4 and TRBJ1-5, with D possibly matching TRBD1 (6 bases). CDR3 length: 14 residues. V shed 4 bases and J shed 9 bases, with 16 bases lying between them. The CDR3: CASSSRQALGPQHF. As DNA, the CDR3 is TGTGCCAGCAGTTCGCGACAGGCCCTAGGGCCCCAGCATTTT.

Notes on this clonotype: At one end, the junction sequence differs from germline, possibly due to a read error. The CDR3 here is CACSVAGTSGYEQYF. The CDR3 nucleotides are TGTGCCTGCAGCGTTGCCGGGACTAGTGGCTACGAGCAGTACTTC. The chain employs TRBV7-8 and TRBJ2-7, with 8 bases fitting TRBD2. The CDR3 spans 15 residues. The germline V gene encodes CDR1 SGHVS and CDR2 FQNEAQ.

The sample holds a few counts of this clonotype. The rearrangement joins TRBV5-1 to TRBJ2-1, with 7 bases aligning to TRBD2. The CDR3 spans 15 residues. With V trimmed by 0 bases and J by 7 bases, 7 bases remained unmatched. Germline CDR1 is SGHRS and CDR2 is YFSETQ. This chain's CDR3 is CASSLERRETNEQFF. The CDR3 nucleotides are TGCGCCAGCAGCTTGGAACGGCGGGAGACTAATGAGCAGTTCTTC.

In DNA form, the CDR3 reads TGTGCCAGCGGGTACCCTGGTACGCAGTATTTT. This sequence encodes CASGYPGTQYF. The chain joins TRBV27 to TRBJ2-3; D remains ambiguous. Trimming stripped 8 bases from V and 8 bases from J, with 11 bases between. The germline CDR1 and CDR2 sequences are MNHEY and SMNVEV (reference sequence). The CDR3 is 11 residues long.

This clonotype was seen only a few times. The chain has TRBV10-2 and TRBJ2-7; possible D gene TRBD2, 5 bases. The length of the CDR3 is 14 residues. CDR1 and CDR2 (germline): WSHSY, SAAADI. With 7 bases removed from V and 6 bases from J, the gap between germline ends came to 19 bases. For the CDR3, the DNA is TGCGCCAGCAAGGAACTAGAGTTGGGCGGCGAGCAGTACTTC. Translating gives CASKELELGGEQYF.

The CDR3 is CASSYSPGGGTDTQYF. The CDR3 DNA sequence: TGTGCCAGCAGTTACTCCCCGGGAGGGGGCACAGATACGCAGTATTTT. The chain uses TRBV6-5 and TRBJ2-3; 8 bases fit TRBD2. This CDR3 has 16 amino acids. V was pared by 0 bases and J by 1 base, with 3 bases of the junction left unmatched. CDR1 MNHEY and CDR2 SVGAGI come from the germline V gene.

CDR3 DNA: TGTGCCAGCAGCCAAACTGCCCAGCGGGAGTCCCAAGAGACCCAGTACTTC. Amino acids: CASSQTAQRESQETQYF. The J gene is TRBJ2-5, the V gene TRBV7-8; the match to TRBD2 covers 8 bases. The V segment lost 5 bases and the J segment 1 base; nucleotides outside the gene matches: 12. CDR1 is SGHVS and CDR2 is FQNEAQ in the germline V gene. The CDR3 is 17 residues long.

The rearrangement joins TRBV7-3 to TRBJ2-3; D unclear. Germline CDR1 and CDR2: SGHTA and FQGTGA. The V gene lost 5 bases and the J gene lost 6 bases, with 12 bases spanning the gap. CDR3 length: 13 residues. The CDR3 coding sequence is TGTGCCAGCAGCCAGGCGGCCGAGGATACGCAGTATTTT. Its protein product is CASSQAAEDTQYF.

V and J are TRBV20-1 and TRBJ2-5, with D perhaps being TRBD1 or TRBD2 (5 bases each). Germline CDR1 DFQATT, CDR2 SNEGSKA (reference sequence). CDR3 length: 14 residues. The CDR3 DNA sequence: TGCAGCCCTAAACCGGGACCCAAGCAAGAGACCCAGTACTTC. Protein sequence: CSPKPGPKQETQYF.

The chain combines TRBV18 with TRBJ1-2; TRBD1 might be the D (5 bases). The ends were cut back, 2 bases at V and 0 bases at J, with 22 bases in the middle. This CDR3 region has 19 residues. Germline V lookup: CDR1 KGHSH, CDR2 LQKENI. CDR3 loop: CASSPVGGAHSSANYGYTF. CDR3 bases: TGTGCCAGCTCACCAGTGGGAGGGGCCCACTCTTCAGCTAACTATGGCTACACCTTC.

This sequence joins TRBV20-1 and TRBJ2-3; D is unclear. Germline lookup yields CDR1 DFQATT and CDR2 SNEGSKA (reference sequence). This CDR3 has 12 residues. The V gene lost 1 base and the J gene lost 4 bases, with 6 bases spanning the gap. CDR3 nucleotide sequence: TGCAGTGCTAGAGGGTACTCAGATACGCAGTATTTT. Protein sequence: CSARGYSDTQYF.

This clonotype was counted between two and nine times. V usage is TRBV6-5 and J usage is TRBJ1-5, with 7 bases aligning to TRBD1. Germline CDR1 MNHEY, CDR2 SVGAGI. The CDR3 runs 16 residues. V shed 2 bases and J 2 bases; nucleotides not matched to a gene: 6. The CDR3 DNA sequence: TGTGCCAGCAGTTACCAGGGACAGTATGGCAATCAGCCCCAGCATTTT. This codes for CASSYQGQYGNQPQHF.

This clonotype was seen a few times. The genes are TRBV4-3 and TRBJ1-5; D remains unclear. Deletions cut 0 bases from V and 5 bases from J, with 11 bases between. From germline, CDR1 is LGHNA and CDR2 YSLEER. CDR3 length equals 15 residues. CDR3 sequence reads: CASSQDGFSDQPQHF. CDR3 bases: TGCGCCAGCAGCCAAGACGGGTTCAGTGATCAGCCCCAGCATTTT.

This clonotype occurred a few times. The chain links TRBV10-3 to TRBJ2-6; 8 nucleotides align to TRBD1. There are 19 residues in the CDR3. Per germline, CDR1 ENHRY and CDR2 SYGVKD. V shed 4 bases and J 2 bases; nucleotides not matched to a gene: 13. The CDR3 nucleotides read TGTGCCATCAGTGCCTCATGGGGACAGGAGACTACTGGGGCCAACGTCCTGACTTTC. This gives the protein CAISASWGQETTGANVLTF.

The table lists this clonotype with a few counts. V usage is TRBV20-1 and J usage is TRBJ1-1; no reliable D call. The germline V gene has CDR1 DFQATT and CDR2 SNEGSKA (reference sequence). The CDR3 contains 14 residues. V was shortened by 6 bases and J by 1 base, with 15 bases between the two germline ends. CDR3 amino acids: CSAPNAVSNTEAFF. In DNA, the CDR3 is TGCAGTGCGCCCAACGCGGTTTCGAACACTGAAGCTTTCTTT.

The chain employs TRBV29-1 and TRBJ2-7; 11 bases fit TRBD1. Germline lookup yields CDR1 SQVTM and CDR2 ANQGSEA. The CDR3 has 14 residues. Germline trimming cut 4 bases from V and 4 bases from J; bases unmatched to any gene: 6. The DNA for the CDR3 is TGCAGCGTTGGGCGGGACAGGGGGTTATACGAGCAGTACTTC. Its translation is CSVGRDRGLYEQYF.

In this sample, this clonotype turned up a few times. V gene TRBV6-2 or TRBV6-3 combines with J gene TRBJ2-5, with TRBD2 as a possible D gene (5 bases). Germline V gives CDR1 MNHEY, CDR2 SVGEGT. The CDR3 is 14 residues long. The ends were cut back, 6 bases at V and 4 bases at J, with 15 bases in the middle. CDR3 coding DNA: TGTGCCAGCAGCCCGCTCGCCGGGGTAGAGACCCAGTACTTC. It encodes CASSPLAGVETQYF.

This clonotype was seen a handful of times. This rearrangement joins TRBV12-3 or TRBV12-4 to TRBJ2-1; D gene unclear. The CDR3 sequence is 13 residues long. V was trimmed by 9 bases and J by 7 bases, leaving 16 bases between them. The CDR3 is CASGSRVGNEQFF. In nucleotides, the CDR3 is TGTGCCAGTGGGTCACGCGTGGGGAATGAGCAGTTCTTC.

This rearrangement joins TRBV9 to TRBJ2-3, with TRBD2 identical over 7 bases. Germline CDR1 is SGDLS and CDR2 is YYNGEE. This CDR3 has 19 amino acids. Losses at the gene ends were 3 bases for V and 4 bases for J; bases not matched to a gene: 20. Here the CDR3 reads CASSAQAGVPPLGADTQYF. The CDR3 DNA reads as TGTGCCAGCAGCGCTCAGGCGGGGGTGCCCCCCTTGGGGGCAGATACGCAGTATTTT.